Listed below are T cell receptor beta chains from one sample, sequenced in a study of shared clonotypes between healthy human individuals. Here immunoSEQ multiplex PCR was the method, and the copy in TCRdb shows in-frame clones only, minus some. The data contain around 1.4 million clones, approximately 98.5% of them singletons. The sample comprised naive CD4+ T cells sorted from blood. The receptors here all came from a man aged 30 to 39 in good health. Both conserved end residues are part of each CDR3. The order of the fields is CDR3 protein, CDR3 DNA, V gene, clone size, J gene, CDR3 length, D gene. D genes are given only for firm matches. The size field is filled for only some rows; it gives once, few, many or a size class.

CDR3: CAFSPQETQYF; DNA: TGTGCCTTCTCCCCTCAAGAGACCCAGTACTTC; V: TRBV30; size: NA; J: TRBJ2-5; length: 11; D: NA
CDR3: CATLFRAGGYTF; DNA: TGTGCCACCCTCTTTCGGGCTGGTGGCTACACCTTC; V: TRBV6-1; size: NA; J: TRBJ1-2; length: 12; D: NA
CDR3: CASSARTSGTSEQYF; DNA: TGCGCCAGCAGCGCAAGGACTAGCGGGACGTCTGAGCAGTACTTC; V: TRBV5-1; size: NA; J: TRBJ2-7; length: 15; D: TRBD2
CDR3: CAWSVSEETQYF; DNA: TGTGCCTGGAGTGTTTCGGAAGAGACCCAGTACTTC; V: TRBV30; size: NA; J: TRBJ2-5; length: 12; D: NA
CDR3: CASSGRTGATGELFF; DNA: TGCGCCAGCAGCGGGAGGACAGGGGCCACCGGGGAGCTGTTTTTT; V: TRBV5-1; size: NA; J: TRBJ2-2; length: 15; D: TRBD1
CDR3: CASSDSGGFWGYTF; DNA: TGTGCCAGCAGCGACAGCGGGGGATTTTGGGGCTACACCTTC; V: TRBV7-6; size: NA; J: TRBJ1-2; length: 14; D: NA
CDR3: CSGGQPTDTQYF; DNA: TGCAGCGGGGGACAGCCAACAGATACGCAGTATTTT; V: TRBV29-1; size: NA; J: TRBJ2-3; length: 12; D: TRBD1
CDR3: CASNRTGQDTEAFF; DNA: TGCGCCAGCAATCGGACCGGGCAGGACACTGAAGCTTTCTTT; V: TRBV10-1; size: NA; J: TRBJ1-1; length: 14; D: NA
CDR3: CASSLLAGDGENEQFF; DNA: TGCGCCAGCAGTTTACTAGCGGGAGACGGGGAGAATGAGCAGTTCTTC; V: TRBV10-1; size: once; J: TRBJ2-1; length: 16; D: TRBD2
CDR3: CASSLVWGAPVSYNEQFF; DNA: TGTGCCAGCAGCTTAGTCTGGGGGGCGCCGGTCTCCTACAATGAGCAGTTCTTC; V: TRBV7-9; size: NA; J: TRBJ2-1; length: 18; D: NA
CDR3: CASSLAGITDTQYF; DNA: TGTGCCAGCTCCCTAGCGGGGATCACAGATACGCAGTATTTT; V: TRBV18; size: once; J: TRBJ2-3; length: 14; D: TRBD2
CDR3: CASSEAREQYF; DNA: TGTGCCAGCAGTGAAGCGCGTGAGCAGTACTTC; V: TRBV2; size: NA; J: TRBJ2-7; length: 11; D: NA
CDR3: CASTDGGMNTEAFF; DNA: TGCGCCAGCACCGACGGGGGCATGAACACTGAAGCTTTCTTT; V: TRBV10-2; size: once; J: TRBJ1-1; length: 14; D: NA
CDR3: CASSPALAVNTGELFF; DNA: TGTGCCAGCTCACCAGCGCTAGCGGTGAACACCGGGGAGCTGTTTTTT; V: TRBV18; size: NA; J: TRBJ2-2; length: 16; D: TRBD2
CDR3: CASSSTGGDRYTF; DNA: TGCGCCAGCAGCTCGACAGGGGGCGATCGCTACACCTTC; V: TRBV5-1; size: NA; J: TRBJ1-2; length: 13; D: TRBD1
CDR3: CASSNNPRDTQYF; DNA: TGTGCCAGTAGTAACAACCCTAGGGATACGCAGTATTTT; V: TRBV19; size: NA; J: TRBJ2-3; length: 13; D: NA
CDR3: CASSHEGRVYYGYTF; DNA: TGTGCCAGCAGCCATGAGGGCAGGGTCTACTATGGCTACACCTTC; V: TRBV7-9; size: NA; J: TRBJ1-2; length: 15; D: NA
CDR3: CASSLSPGRLNEQFF; DNA: TGCGCCAGCAGCTTGAGTCCGGGACGTCTCAATGAGCAGTTCTTC; V: TRBV5-1; size: NA; J: TRBJ2-1; length: 15; D: NA
CDR3: CASSLGSRGAYEQYF; DNA: TGTGCCAGCAGCTTAGGCTCGCGGGGGGCCTACGAGCAGTACTTC; V: TRBV7-2; size: NA; J: TRBJ2-7; length: 15; D: TRBD2
CDR3: CASSERLVPDTQYF; DNA: TGTGCCAGCAGTGAAAGACTAGTCCCAGATACGCAGTATTTT; V: TRBV6-1; size: NA; J: TRBJ2-3; length: 14; D: NA
CDR3: CASSPTGNGQPQHF; DNA: TGTGCCAGCAGCCCGACAGGGAATGGGCAGCCCCAGCATTTT; V: TRBV4-2; size: NA; J: TRBJ1-5; length: 14; D: TRBD1
CDR3: CASSPRAPSTEAFF; DNA: TGTGCCAGCAGCCCCCGGGCCCCGAGCACTGAAGCTTTCTTT; V: TRBV9; size: NA; J: TRBJ1-1; length: 14; D: NA
CDR3: CASSQDWLAPHSYEQYF; DNA: TGTGCCAGCAGCCAAGATTGGCTAGCTCCTCACTCCTACGAGCAGTACTTC; V: TRBV14; size: NA; J: TRBJ2-7; length: 17; D: NA
CDR3: CAWSGGQGVTYEQYF; DNA: TGTGCCTGGAGTGGGGGACAGGGGGTGACCTACGAGCAGTACTTC; V: TRBV30; size: NA; J: TRBJ2-7; length: 15; D: TRBD1
CDR3: CASSLEGGQGEFF; DNA: TGTGCCAGCAGCCTAGAGGGGGGACAGGGTGAGTTCTTC; V: TRBV11-2; size: NA; J: TRBJ2-1; length: 13; D: TRBD1
CDR3: CASSPSGTVYEQYF; DNA: TGTGCCAGCAGCCCGTCCGGGACAGTATACGAGCAGTACTTC; V: TRBV9; size: NA; J: TRBJ2-7; length: 14; D: TRBD1
CDR3: CASSRTGTGLDNEQFF; DNA: TGTGCCAGCAGCAGAACCGGGACAGGGTTGGACAATGAGCAGTTCTTC; V: TRBV27; size: NA; J: TRBJ2-1; length: 16; D: TRBD1
CDR3: CSVSRDIGELFF; DNA: TGCAGCGTTAGCAGGGATATCGGGGAGCTGTTTTTT; V: TRBV29-1; size: NA; J: TRBJ2-2; length: 12; D: NA
CDR3: CASSYSGLQYF; DNA: TGTGCCAGCAGTTACTCGGGTTTGCAGTACTTC; V: TRBV6-5; size: NA; J: TRBJ2-7; length: 11; D: NA
CDR3: CASSPIRSGGILSTDTQYF; DNA: TGTGCCAGCTCACCAATAAGGTCAGGGGGCATCTTGAGCACAGATACGCAGTATTTT; V: TRBV18; size: once; J: TRBJ2-3; length: 19; D: TRBD1
CDR3: CASSTEGHSTGELFF; DNA: TGTGCCAGCAGCACCGAGGGACACTCCACCGGGGAGCTGTTTTTT; V: TRBV5-4; size: NA; J: TRBJ2-2; length: 15; D: NA
CDR3: CASSPDRFGQPQHF; DNA: TGTGCCAGCAGCCCGGACAGGTTTGGGCAGCCCCAGCATTTT; V: TRBV9; size: NA; J: TRBJ1-5; length: 14; D: TRBD1